Listed here are 17 T cell receptor beta chains from one sample, sequenced in a study of blood T cell repertoires in COVID-19. This table comes from immunoSEQ multiplex PCR, and its TCRdb copy is limited to in-frame clones, with some not included. This sample yields about 94,000 clones, of which 75% to 80% are seen a single time; roughly 6.7% belongs to the top ten. The sequenced sample was peripheral blood. Receptor source: a man aged 70-80 years with COVID-19, enrolled during active disease.

The rearrangement links TRBV28 to TRBJ1-4, with 9 nucleotides matching TRBD1. This CDR3 spans 14 amino acids. The germline gives CDR1 MDHEN, CDR2 SYDVKM. The V gene end was trimmed by 6 bases and the J gene end by 6 bases; junction bases not matched to a gene: 5. DNA for the CDR3: TGTGCCAGCAGCGGGGACAGGGACTATGAAAAACTGTTTTTT. Translated: CASSGDRDYEKLFF.

This clone occurred a few times. The chain has TRBV7-8 and TRBJ2-7, with no clear D. Germline V lookup: CDR1 SGHVS, CDR2 FQNEAQ. The CDR3 spans 11 residues. Trimming removed 2 bases from V and 5 bases from J, with 4 bases in between. The CDR3 nucleotides read TGTGCCAGCAGCTTAATTAACGAGCAGTACTTC. Protein: CASSLINEQYF.

Only a few counts were recorded for this clone. The chain carries TRBV2 and TRBJ1-2; 11 nucleotides line up with TRBD1. Germline CDR1 is SNHLY and CDR2 is FYNNEI. The CDR3 has 13 amino acids. Unmatched junction bases numbered 1, after V lost 4 bases and J lost 6 bases. The CDR3: CASSGTGGHGYTF. The DNA of the CDR3 is TGTGCCAGCAGTGGGACAGGGGGCCATGGCTACACCTTC.

CDR3 coding DNA: TGTGCCAGCAGATTGGACAGGGGCGAGCAGTACTTC. Translating gives CASRLDRGEQYF. The rearrangement links TRBV27 to TRBJ2-7; 9 nucleotides align to TRBD1. The CDR3 loop spans 12 amino acids. Germline assignment: CDR1 MNHEY and CDR2 SMNVEV (reference sequence). With V trimmed by 6 bases and J by 6 bases, 3 bases remained unmatched.

The chain joins TRBV18 to TRBJ2-7; TRBD1 matches at 11 bases. CDR1 and CDR2 from the germline V gene are KGHSH and LQKENI. The length of the CDR3 is 15 residues. With V trimmed by 4 bases and J by 3 bases, 5 bases remained unmatched. CDR3 DNA sequence: TGTGCCAGCTCACGACAGGGGACAGGGGGCTACGAGCAGTACTTC. This gives the protein CASSRQGTGGYEQYF. The full variable domain, completed using reference TRBV18 and TRBJ2-7, is NAGVMQNPRHLVRRRGQEARLRCSPMKGHSHVYWYRQLPEEGLKFMVYLQKENIIDESGMPKERFSAEFPKEGPSILRIQQVVRGDSAAYFCASSRQGTGGYEQYFGPGTRLTVT.

The J gene is TRBJ2-7, the V gene TRBV19; TRBD2 matches 9 bases. In germline, CDR1 is LNHDA, CDR2 SQIVND (reference sequence). J was trimmed by 1 base and V by 5 bases; bases with no gene match: 9. This CDR3 is 16 amino acids long. CDR3 in amino acids: CASSPSLLAGSYEQYF. The CDR3 DNA reads as TGTGCCAGTAGTCCGTCGCTGCTAGCGGGGTCCTACGAGCAGTACTTC. The full variable domain, rest sourced from reference TRBV19 and TRBJ2-7, is DGGITQSPKYLFRKEGQNVTLSCEQNLNHDAMYWYRQDPGQGLRLIYYSQIVNDFQKGDIAEGYSVSREKKESFPLTVTSAQKNPTAFYLCASSPSLLAGSYEQYFGPGTRLTVT.

The genes are TRBV6-5 and TRBJ2-5; 9 bases align to TRBD2. The length of the CDR3 is 15 residues. Germline lookup yields CDR1 MNHEY and CDR2 SVGAGI. The V gene end was trimmed by 2 bases and the J gene end by 2 bases; junction bases not matched to a gene: 3. The CDR3 DNA follows: TGTGCCAGCAGTTACGCCCTAGCGGGGCAAGAGACCCAGTACTTC. Its translation: CASSYALAGQETQYF.

There are many counts of this clone. The chain combines TRBV28 with TRBJ2-7, with 11 bases identical to TRBD2. From germline, CDR1 is MDHEN and CDR2 SYDVKM. The CDR3 sequence is 14 residues long. The trim removed 7 bases at V and 2 bases at J, leaving 4 bases unmatched. CDR3 protein: CASTQLAGAYEQYF. As DNA, the CDR3 is TGTGCCAGCACCCAACTAGCGGGAGCCTACGAGCAGTACTTC.

The chain combines TRBV6-1 with TRBJ1-2; 7 nucleotides agree with TRBD1. The CDR3 runs 15 residues. The ends lost 0 bases at V and 8 bases at J; junction bases unmatched: 9. Germline values: CDR1 MNHNS, CDR2 SASEGT. The CDR3 coding sequence is TGTGCCAGCAGTGAAGCCGGGACAGCCGTGAGGGGCTACACCTTC. Its translation is CASSEAGTAVRGYTF.

This rearrangement joins TRBV11-2 to TRBJ1-1; TRBD1 matches at 11 bases. The junction had 6 bases not matched to a gene; V was cut back by 3 bases and J by 6 bases. Germline V gene sequence: CDR1 SGHAT, CDR2 FQNNGV. The CDR3 sequence is 15 residues long. The chain's CDR3 is CASSLMRTGGSEAFF. CDR3 DNA sequence: TGTGCCAGCAGCTTGATGAGGACAGGGGGCTCTGAAGCTTTCTTT.

The chain recombines TRBV25-1 with TRBJ1-4; maybe TRBD1 (6 bases). Germline CDR1 reads MGHDK; CDR2 reads SYGVNS. CDR3 length: 16 amino acids. With 3 bases removed from V and 7 bases from J, the gap between germline ends came to 18 bases. DNA for the CDR3: TGTGCCAGCAGTGACCCCGCGGGGGGGGCAGGTGAAAAACTGTTTTTT. Translating it yields CASSDPAGGAGEKLFF.

V and J are TRBV7-2 and TRBJ2-5; D unclear. The CDR3 totals 14 residues. Germline lookup yields CDR1 SGHTA and CDR2 FQGNSA. Between the trimmed V and J ends, which lost 1 base and 2 bases, there was a span of 8 bases. In DNA form, the CDR3 reads TGTGCCAGCAGCTTAGGAGGCGGACAAGAGACCCAGTACTTC. Protein product: CASSLGGGQETQYF.

Comment on this clone: This sample includes further DNA sequences coding for the same CDR3. This CDR3 reads CASSPARGGEQYF. CDR3 nucleotides: TGTGCCAGCAGCCCTGCCCGCGGGGGCGAGCAGTACTTC. The genes are TRBV7-2 and TRBJ2-7; 7 bases align to TRBD2. Trimming cost V 5 bases and J 6 bases; bases outside gene matches: 7. CDR1 and CDR2 from the germline V gene are SGHTA and FQGNSA. The CDR3 length is 13 residues.

V usage is TRBV23-1 and J usage is TRBJ1-2; 9 positions match TRBD1. TRBV23-1 has ORF status, its function being uncertain. V was pared by 0 bases and J by 4 bases, with 6 bases of the junction left unmatched. The CDR3 loop spans 16 amino acids. CDR3: CASSQSRQGDSYGYTF. DNA for the CDR3: TGCGCCAGCAGTCAATCCCGACAGGGGGATAGCTATGGCTACACCTTC.

This sequence joins TRBV4-1 and TRBJ2-3; 10 nucleotides agree with TRBD2. V trimming: 8 bases; J trimming: 4 bases; junction bases outside the gene matches: 9. The CDR3 is 15 amino acids. CDR1 is MGHRA and CDR2 is YSYEKL in the germline V gene. The CDR3 spells CASATSGDGADTQYF. The CDR3, as DNA: TGCGCCAGCGCCACTAGCGGGGACGGGGCAGATACGCAGTATTTT.

A few counts support this clone. CDR3 sequence reads: CAWSVQLAGLGGELFF. For the CDR3, the DNA is TGTGCCTGGAGTGTACAACTAGCGGGGCTCGGCGGGGAGCTGTTTTTT. This sequence joins TRBV30 and TRBJ2-2; 10 bases are a match to TRBD2. The germline gives CDR1 GTSNPN, CDR2 SVGIG (reference sequence). CDR3 length: 16 residues. V lost 0 bases and J lost 7; bases outside the gene matches: 8.

This chain connects TRBV28 to TRBJ1-2; D is undetermined. Germline V lookup: CDR1 MDHEN, CDR2 SYDVKM. Trimming took 5 bases from V and 8 from J, leaving 18 bases between them. There are 14 residues in the CDR3. CDR3: CASSTNTRIGGYTF. The CDR3, as DNA: TGTGCCAGCAGTACTAATACTAGGATTGGGGGCTACACCTTC.